Below are 9 T cell receptor beta chains sequenced from a single sample in a study of blood T cell repertoires in COVID-19. Profiling relied on immunoSEQ multiplex PCR, and the TCRdb table lists in-frame clones only, not all of them. The sample lists 130,000 to 150,000 clones; more than 70% were seen once. The specimen sequenced was PBMCs or T cells enriched from blood (not recorded which). The receptor set was obtained from a man in his forties with acute COVID-19.

This clone occurred a few times. The chain uses TRBV4-3 and TRBJ1-2; no reliable D call. CDR3 length: 15 amino acids. The germline CDR1 and CDR2 sequences are LGHNA and YSLEER. Trimming removed 0 bases at V and 0 bases at J, with 8 bases between. CDR3 bases: TGCGCCAGCAGCCAAGATATCGGAGCTAACTATGGCTACACCTTC. As protein: CASSQDIGANYGYTF.

V gene TRBV5-1 combines with J gene TRBJ2-1, with a weak D call TRBD1 (6 bases). The V gene's germline CDR1 is SGHRS and CDR2 YFSETQ. Trimming removed 3 bases from V and 5 bases from J, with 12 bases in between. The CDR3 loop spans 14 amino acids. In DNA form, the CDR3 reads TGCGCCAGCAGCTCCGGGACACTCAACAATGAGCAGTTCTTC. It yields the protein CASSSGTLNNEQFF.

The chain uses TRBV24-1 and TRBJ1-4; a possible D gene is TRBD1 (5 bases). The CDR3 length is 12 residues. Per germline, CDR1 KGHDR and CDR2 SFDVKD. With 5 bases removed from V and 8 bases from J, the gap between germline ends came to 8 bases. The CDR3 loop reads CATSARGEKLFF. CDR3 DNA: TGTGCCACCAGTGCCCGGGGGGAAAAACTGTTTTTT.

V gene TRBV6-5 combines with J gene TRBJ2-3; D perhaps matches TRBD1 (6 bases). The V gene lost 8 bases and the J gene lost 2 bases, with 11 bases spanning the gap. CDR3 length equals 13 residues. CDR1 is MNHEY and CDR2 is SVGAGI in the germline V gene. CDR3 DNA: TGTGCCAGCTGGGACACACTCACAGATACGCAGTATTTT. Protein sequence: CASWDTLTDTQYF.

V is TRBV5-5 and J is TRBJ1-3; tentative D call: TRBD1 (5 bases). This CDR3 is 13 amino acids long. The germline V gene has CDR1 SGHKS and CDR2 YYEKEE (reference sequence). The V gene lost 6 bases and the J gene lost 6 bases, with 13 bases spanning the gap. CDR3 DNA sequence: TGTGCCAGCACCCTGGGGCCTGCAAACACCATATATTTT. It is translated as CASTLGPANTIYF.

This sequence joins TRBV11-3 and TRBJ2-2; 8 nucleotides match TRBD2. The trim removed 3 bases at V and 7 bases at J, leaving 7 bases unmatched. Germline V gene data show CDR1 as SGHNT and CDR2 as YENEEA. This CDR3 spans 15 amino acids. This CDR3 reads CASSFSRGGDGELFF. Written as DNA, the CDR3 is TGTGCCAGCAGCTTCTCACGGGGGGGCGACGGGGAGCTGTTTTTT.

The chain uses TRBV12-3 or TRBV12-4 and TRBJ1-4; the match to TRBD1 covers 7 bases. The CDR3 has 13 amino acids. V gave up 5 bases and J gave up 7 bases; unmatched junction bases: 4. The CDR3 DNA follows: TGTGCCAGCAGTAGAGGACAGGTTGAAAAACTGTTTTTT. Translating it yields CASSRGQVEKLFF.

The chain links TRBV28 to TRBJ2-1, with D possibly being TRBD1 (5 bases). The CDR3 extends over 12 amino acids. V was pared by 7 bases and J by 5 bases, with 9 bases between. The germline V gene has CDR1 MDHEN and CDR2 SYDVKM. For the CDR3, the DNA is TGTGCCAGCACGGTAGGGGACAATGAGCAGTTCTTC. Encoded protein: CASTVGDNEQFF.

The chain joins TRBV9 to TRBJ2-2; the match to TRBD2 covers 8 bases. Germline loops: CDR1 SGDLS, CDR2 YYNGEE. The CDR3 has 17 residues. V gave up 1 base and J gave up 0 bases; unmatched junction bases: 5. The CDR3 is CASSVSLAGSNTGELFF. The CDR3 nucleotides are TGTGCCAGCAGCGTATCCCTAGCGGGTTCGAACACCGGGGAGCTGTTTTTT.